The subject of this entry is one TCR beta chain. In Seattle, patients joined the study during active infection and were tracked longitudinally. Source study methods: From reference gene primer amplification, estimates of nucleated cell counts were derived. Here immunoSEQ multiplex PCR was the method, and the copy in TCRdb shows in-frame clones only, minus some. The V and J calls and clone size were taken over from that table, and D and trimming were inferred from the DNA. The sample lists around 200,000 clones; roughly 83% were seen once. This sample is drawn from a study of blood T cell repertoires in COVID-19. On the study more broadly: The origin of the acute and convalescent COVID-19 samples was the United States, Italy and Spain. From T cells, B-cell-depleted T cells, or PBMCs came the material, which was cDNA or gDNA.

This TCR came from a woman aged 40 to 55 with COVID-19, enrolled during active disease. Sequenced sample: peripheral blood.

The CDR3 region is CATRGGTDTQYF. The CDR3 region has the DNA TGTGCCACCCGGGGGGGCACAGATACGCAGTATTTT. The chain joins TRBV19 to TRBJ2-3; 7 bases align to TRBD2. The germline gives CDR1 LNHDA, CDR2 SQIVND (reference sequence). The trim removed 10 bases at V and 1 base at J, leaving 2 bases unmatched. This CDR3 contains 12 residues.